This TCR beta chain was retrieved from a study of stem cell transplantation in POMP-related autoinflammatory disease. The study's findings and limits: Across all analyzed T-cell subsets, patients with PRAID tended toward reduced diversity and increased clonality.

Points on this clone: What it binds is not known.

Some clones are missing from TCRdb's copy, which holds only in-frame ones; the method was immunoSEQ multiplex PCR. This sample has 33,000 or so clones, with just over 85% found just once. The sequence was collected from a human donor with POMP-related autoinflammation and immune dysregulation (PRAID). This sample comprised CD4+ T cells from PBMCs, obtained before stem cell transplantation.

The CDR3 DNA reads TGTGCCAGGTATGAACGCCTGAACACTGAAGCTTTCTTT. Amino acids: CARYERLNTEAFF. V is TRBV10-3 and J is TRBJ1-1, with D uncertain. This CDR3 region has 13 residues. Germline V gene lookup returns CDR1 ENHRY and CDR2 SYGVKD. Trimming left V 10 bases short and J 0 bases short, with 12 bases between.